This T cell receptor (beta chain) was recovered during a study of T cells in Graves' hyperthyroidism and ophthalmopathy. General study points: Most expanded thyroid clonotypes above 0.001 also appeared in blood.

Patients were aged 18 to 65, had disease duration under 2 months, and had newly diagnosed hyperthyroidism. This CDR3 has 13 amino acids. The V gene's germline CDR1 is GTSNPN and CDR2 SVGIG (reference sequence). V gave up 2 bases and J gave up 2 bases, with 9 bases separating them. Regions amplified from RNA transcripts were the TCR beta CDR3 regions. Researchers ran a first-round RT-PCR on the TCR CDR3 using the HTBI primer set. TCRdb re-analysed the multiplex PCR reads in MiXCR, keeping a single row per CDR3 protein. The table has about 350,000 distinct CDR3 sequences, 15% to 20% seen once; the top ten hold 3.7%. In its sample, this clonotype was seen many times. Its target is unknown.

The source of this sequence is a woman under 30 with Graves' hyperthyroidism. This chain joins TRBV30 and TRBJ1-1; D gene uncertain. The specimen was blood. The CDR3 bases are TGTGCCTGGAGTCGTATGATAAACACTGAAGCTTTCTTT. This encodes CAWSRMINTEAFF.